This T cell receptor beta chain was captured by sequencing in a study of PD-1 blockade in classical Hodgkin lymphoma. Study details: Patients were dosed intravenously with nivolumab at 3 mg/kg every 2 weeks.

Germline lookup yields CDR1 MGHRA and CDR2 YSYEKL. CDR3 length: 17 amino acids. The junction had 9 bases not matched to a gene; V was cut back by 0 bases and J by 5 bases. Specified time point: cycle 4 day 1 (C4D1), after six to seven weeks of nivolumab. With no exception, relapse followed autologous stem cell transplantation in all patients, and brentuximab vedotin exposure varied. Study-wide results and caveats: For complete responders, baseline diversity was comparable to that of newly diagnosed patients. In CD4+ cells, TCR diversity went up significantly by C4D1, but in CD8+ cells it did not. Nothing has yet pinned down what causes the repertoire differences, possibly disease activity or prior therapy.

Sequenced by immunoSEQ multiplex PCR; TCRdb stores in-frame clones only, minus some. The sample carries about 64,000 clones, about 89% recorded once. Points on this clone: The antigen remains undetermined.

The material sequenced was peripheral blood mononuclear cells (PBMCs), taken before the fourth cycle of nivolumab. This clonotype originated in a human donor with classical Hodgkin lymphoma. This chain connects TRBV4-1 to TRBJ2-5, with 10 nucleotides matching TRBD1. CDR3 DNA: TGCGCCAGCAGCCAAGAGGCCGGGACAGGGGTGGTGGAGACCCAGTACTTC. Encoded protein: CASSQEAGTGVVETQYF.